These 17 T cell receptor beta chains came from one sample sequenced in a study of blood T cell repertoires in COVID-19. Produced via immunoSEQ multiplex PCR; TCRdb's table is partial and in-frame only. The table includes about 75,000 clones, around 89% detected once. The sample taken for sequencing was peripheral blood. The receptors were sampled from a human donor in a cohort sampled during active COVID-19.

The CDR3: CASSVQGTRNEKLFF. For the CDR3, the DNA is TGTGCCAGCAGTGTACAGGGAACTAGAAATGAAAAACTGTTTTTT. The V and J genes are TRBV2 and TRBJ1-4; D possibly corresponds to TRBD1 (6 bases). Trimming shortened V by 4 bases and J by 5 bases, and 14 bases separated the two germline ends. Germline V lookup: CDR1 SNHLY, CDR2 FYNNEI. The CDR3 has 15 residues.

The V and J genes are TRBV29-1 and TRBJ1-1; 7 nucleotides align to TRBD1. CDR3 size: 12 residues. The ends lost 4 bases at V and 8 bases at J; junction bases unmatched: 7. Germline assignment: CDR1 SQVTM and CDR2 ANQGSEA. The CDR3 here is CSVGDSSREAFF. The CDR3 nucleotides are TGCAGCGTTGGGGACAGCTCCCGGGAAGCTTTCTTT.

The chain couples TRBV7-9 to TRBJ2-2, with D possibly being TRBD1 (6 bases). Germline V gene sequence: CDR1 SEHNR, CDR2 FQNEAQ (reference sequence). V dropped 5 bases and J dropped 1 base, with 17 bases sitting between them. This CDR3 has 17 residues. Here the CDR3 reads CASSPDTGQENTGELFF. The CDR3 DNA is TGTGCCAGCAGCCCGGATACAGGGCAGGAGAACACCGGGGAGCTGTTTTTT.

CDR3 region: CASRGVGVGELFF. CDR3 coding DNA: TGTGCCAGCAGAGGGGTCGGTGTCGGGGAGCTGTTTTTT. The V call is TRBV6-5, the J call TRBJ2-2; possible D gene TRBD1, 5 bases. V dropped 6 bases and J dropped 7 bases, with 12 bases sitting between them. The CDR3 spans 13 residues. Germline values: CDR1 MNHEY, CDR2 SVGAGI.

The genes are TRBV5-5 and TRBJ1-3; D perhaps matches TRBD1 (5 bases). V lost 0 bases and J lost 9, with 16 bases in between. CDR1 SGHKS and CDR2 YYEKEE come from the germline V gene (reference sequence). There are 15 residues in the CDR3. In nucleotides, the CDR3 is TGTGCCAGCAGCTTGGTTACAGGAGCCTCCAGCACCATATATTTT. It specifies CASSLVTGASSTIYF.

The rearrangement joins TRBV5-4 to TRBJ1-4; TRBD1 agrees at 9 bases. The CDR3 covers 16 residues. CDR1 and CDR2 (germline): SGHNT, YYREEE (reference sequence). V shed 0 bases and J 4 bases; nucleotides not matched to a gene: 4. CDR3 protein: CASSLDPTGGNEKLFF. The CDR3 DNA is TGTGCCAGCAGCTTGGACCCGACAGGGGGTAATGAAAAACTGTTTTTT.

This clone was counted between two and nine times. The chain uses TRBV12-5 and TRBJ2-3; D is possibly TRBD2 (5 bases). Trimming shortened V by 2 bases and J by 4 bases, and 7 bases separated the two germline ends. Germline V CDR1 and CDR2: LGHNT, FRNRAP. The CDR3 is 13 residues long. CDR3 loop: CASGLPGSDTQYF. As DNA, the CDR3 is TGTGCTAGTGGTTTGCCGGGGTCAGATACGCAGTATTTT. The full variable domain, with the rest looked up from reference TRBV12-5 and TRBJ2-3, is DARVTQTPRHKVTEMGQEVTMRCQPILGHNTVFWYRQTMMQGLELLAYFRNRAPLDDSGMPKDRFSAEMPDATLATLKIQPSEPRDSAVYFCASGLPGSDTQYFGPGTRLTVL.

The rearrangement joins TRBV3-1 (or the pseudogene TRBV3-2) to TRBJ2-5; tentatively, D is TRBD2 (5 bases). This CDR3 spans 15 amino acids. Germline V gene lookup returns CDR1 LGHDT and CDR2 YNNKEL (reference sequence). The ends were cut back, 7 bases at V and 0 bases at J, with 15 bases in the middle. Here the CDR3 reads CASKDGVMYQETQYF. The CDR3 DNA follows: TGTGCCAGCAAAGACGGGGTGATGTACCAAGAGACCCAGTACTTC.

This chain uses TRBV19 with TRBJ1-5; 8 bases are shared with TRBD1. The CDR3 is made up of 14 amino acids. Trimming cost V 7 bases and J 3 bases; bases outside gene matches: 5. The germline V gene encodes CDR1 LNHDA and CDR2 SQIVND (reference sequence). CDR3 amino acids: CASNDRGHNQPQHF. As DNA, the CDR3 is TGTGCCAGTAACGACAGGGGTCACAATCAGCCCCAGCATTTT.

This chain connects TRBV7-9 to TRBJ2-5, with D possibly being TRBD1 (6 bases). The germline V and J ends were trimmed by 6 bases and 3 bases, with 20 bases remaining between them. The CDR3 totals 16 residues. Germline CDR1 reads SEHNR; CDR2 reads FQNEAQ (reference sequence). In DNA form, the CDR3 reads TGTGCCAGCAGTCCCATCCTCGGGGCAGGGGAAGAGACCCAGTACTTC. Encoded protein: CASSPILGAGEETQYF.

The rearrangement links TRBV5-1 to TRBJ2-2, with 15 bases matching TRBD2. CDR1 is SGHRS, CDR2 YFSETQ, per germline. The junction had 8 bases not matched to a gene; V was cut back by 4 bases and J by 1 base. The CDR3 loop spans 19 amino acids. This chain's CDR3 is CASSPGLAGGTVNTGELFF. The CDR3 DNA sequence: TGCGCCAGCAGCCCGGGACTAGCGGGAGGTACTGTGAACACCGGGGAGCTGTTTTTT.

The chain couples TRBV28 to TRBJ1-2; 8 bases are shared with TRBD1. Unmatched junction bases numbered 6, after V lost 3 bases and J lost 6 bases. Germline values: CDR1 MDHEN, CDR2 SYDVKM. The CDR3 sequence is 14 residues long. CDR3 in amino acids: CASSLVTGGDGYTF. DNA for the CDR3: TGTGCCAGCAGTTTGGTAACAGGGGGGGATGGCTACACCTTC.

The genes are TRBV9 and TRBJ2-1; 10 bases are a match to TRBD2. V lost 3 bases to trimming and J lost 2 bases; unmatched junction nucleotides: 2. This CDR3 is 15 amino acids long. Germline assignment: CDR1 SGDLS and CDR2 YYNGEE. The CDR3 reads CASSETSGTYNEQFF. CDR3 sequence (DNA): TGTGCCAGCAGCGAAACTAGCGGGACCTACAATGAGCAGTTCTTC.

V is TRBV14 and J is TRBJ2-1, with TRBD2 matching 12 bases. The V and J ends lost 5 bases and 8 bases, in that order; junction bases with no gene match: 10. The CDR3 spans 16 residues. Looked up from germline, CDR1 is SGHDN and CDR2 is FVKESK. The CDR3 DNA follows: TGTGCCAGCAGCGACCTACTAGCGGGGGGTTTCCATGAGCAGTTCTTC. Translated: CASSDLLAGGFHEQFF. Combining the CDR3 with reference TRBV14 and TRBJ2-1 gives the whole variable domain EAGVTQFPSHSVIEKGQTVTLRCDPISGHDNLYWYRRVMGKEIKFLLHFVKESKQDESGMPNNRFLAERTGGTYSTLKVQPAELEDSGVYFCASSDLLAGGFHEQFFGPGTRLTVL.

The chain combines TRBV19 with TRBJ2-5, with 14 positions matching TRBD2. The CDR3 spans 17 residues. Germline trimming cut 5 bases from V and 4 bases from J; bases unmatched to any gene: 9. The germline V gene has CDR1 LNHDA and CDR2 SQIVND (reference sequence). The CDR3 DNA reads TGTGCCAGTAGTGGCAGACTAGCGGGGGGGCCGCGAGAGACCCAGTACTTC. Its translation: CASSGRLAGGPRETQYF.

This sequence joins TRBV19 and TRBJ1-2; tentative D call: TRBD1 (6 bases). The germline V gene encodes CDR1 LNHDA and CDR2 SQIVND (reference sequence). The CDR3 is 15 residues long. Trimming cost V 3 bases and J 0 bases, with 11 bases left between them. CDR3: CASSMGTPANYGYTF. The CDR3 DNA follows: TGTGCCAGTAGTATGGGGACACCCGCTAACTATGGCTACACCTTC.

The J gene is TRBJ1-2, the V gene TRBV19; 7 nucleotides align to TRBD1. This CDR3 comprises 16 residues. Germline values: CDR1 LNHDA, CDR2 SQIVND (reference sequence). Trimming removed 5 bases from V and 4 bases from J; junction bases left unmatched: 13. The CDR3 nucleotides read TGTGCCAGTAGTTTCCGCAGGACAGGAGGGCTCTATGGCTACACCTTC. It codes for CASSFRRTGGLYGYTF.